Detailed here is one T cell receptor (beta chain). This sample was taken from a study of blood T cell repertoires in COVID-19. Study details: Samples taken during acute and convalescent COVID-19 were collected in the United States, Italy and Spain. The analysed material was cDNA or gDNA that came from T cells, B-cell-depleted T cells, or PBMCs.

Original processing methods: Using reference gene primer amplification, nucleated cell counts were estimated. Assay: immunoSEQ multiplex PCR; the TCRdb copy retains only in-frame clones and omits some. V and J calls and clone size follow that table, whereas D and trimming were derived from the DNA. The data contain 140,000 to 150,000 clones, roughly 80% of them singletons. The CDR3 runs 15 residues. Germline values: CDR1 MGHDK, CDR2 SYGVNS. Between the trimmed V and J ends, which lost 8 bases and 2 bases, there was a span of 17 bases. Sequenced sample: peripheral blood. This clonotype was sampled from a man between 65 and 79 years old who had recovered from COVID-19. The chain joins TRBV25-1 to TRBJ2-3; D ambiguous. Written as DNA, the CDR3 is TGTGCCAGCCGATCCGGTACCATATACACAGATACGCAGTATTTT. The encoded protein is CASRSGTIYTDTQYF.